This passage covers 13 T cell receptor beta chains from one sample sequenced in a study of shared clonotypes between healthy human individuals. TCRdb's table, derived via immunoSEQ multiplex PCR, lists solely in-frame clones and lacks some. This table holds about 1 million clones, 75% found once. The sequencing sample was made of memory CD4+ T cells sorted from blood. The subset is: CD45RA-negative fraction. The source is a man aged 18 to 29 in good health.

This chain uses TRBV19 with TRBJ1-2, with D unclear. This CDR3 is built from 15 residues. With 5 bases removed from V and 4 bases from J, the gap between germline ends came to 17 bases. Germline values: CDR1 LNHDA, CDR2 SQIVND (reference sequence). In nucleotides, the CDR3 is TGTGCCAGTAGTCACTCACCCCGTGGGCCCTATGGCTACACCTTC. Residues: CASSHSPRGPYGYTF.

In its sample, this clone was seen a few times. The V and J genes are TRBV19 and TRBJ1-2; no clear D gene. The CDR3 consists of 15 residues. Germline CDR1 LNHDA, CDR2 SQIVND (reference sequence). Deletions cut 7 bases from V and 0 bases from J, with 15 bases between. Written as DNA, the CDR3 is TGTGCCAGTAACATGAGGACGCCAGCTAACTATGGCTACACCTTC. It translates to CASNMRTPANYGYTF.

This clone was found many times. The V gene is TRBV6-5, the J gene TRBJ1-2, with 11 bases aligning to TRBD1. Trimming removed 2 bases from V and 4 bases from J; junction bases left unmatched: 6. Germline-derived CDR1 and CDR2 are MNHEY and SVGAGI. This CDR3 spans 16 amino acids. Written as DNA, the CDR3 is TGTGCCAGCAGTTACGTTCGGACAGGGGGCAGCTATGGCTACACCTTC. It encodes CASSYVRTGGSYGYTF.

This chain links TRBV5-1 with TRBJ2-7; 9 bases fit TRBD2. V trimming: 2 bases; J trimming: 5 bases; junction bases outside the gene matches: 5. CDR3 length: 14 residues. Germline V gene sequence: CDR1 SGHRS, CDR2 YFSETQ. CDR3 nucleotides: TGCGCCAGCAGCTTACTTAGCGGGGGTAACGAGCAGTACTTC. It encodes CASSLLSGGNEQYF.

The rearrangement links TRBV4-2 to TRBJ2-1; 10 bases map to TRBD2. V lost 3 bases and J lost 7; bases outside the gene matches: 9. Germline CDR1 and CDR2: LGHNA and YNFKEQ. The CDR3 is made up of 16 amino acids. The CDR3 region has the DNA TGTGCCAGCAGCCAGATAGCGGGGGGCAGCTGGAATGAGCAGTTCTTC. Its translation: CASSQIAGGSWNEQFF.

This chain uses TRBV28 with TRBJ2-3, with D uncertain. V was pared by 5 bases and J by 2 bases, with 14 bases between. The germline CDR1 and CDR2 sequences are MDHEN and SYDVKM. CDR3 length equals 15 residues. CDR3 nucleotides: TGTGCCAGCAGTCCCCCCTCTAGGCTCACAGATACGCAGTATTTT. Its translation: CASSPPSRLTDTQYF.

Only one count was recorded for this clone. This chain links TRBV15 with TRBJ2-1; the D gene is possibly TRBD2 (5 bases). Trimming stripped 0 bases from V and 8 bases from J, with 8 bases between. This CDR3 contains 13 residues. Germline CDR1 is LNHNV and CDR2 is YYDKDF (reference sequence). The CDR3 nucleotides read TGTGCCACCAGCAGAGATCCGGAGGATGAGCAGTTCTTC. This gives the protein CATSRDPEDEQFF.

The CDR3 loop reads CASSPPTASYNEQFF. CDR3 DNA: TGTGCCAGCTCACCACCGACGGCGTCCTACAATGAGCAGTTCTTC. The genes are TRBV18 and TRBJ2-1; no firm D call. The V gene lost 0 bases and the J gene lost 1 base, with 7 bases spanning the gap. Per the germline V gene, CDR1 is KGHSH and CDR2 is LQKENI. The CDR3 sequence is 15 residues long.

The rearrangement links TRBV2 to TRBJ1-1; TRBD1 is a possible D gene (5 bases). The CDR3 covers 15 residues. Trimming stripped 0 bases from V and 4 bases from J, with 12 bases between. Looked up from germline, CDR1 is SNHLY and CDR2 is FYNNEI. This chain's CDR3 is CASSEAGGGITEAFF. For the CDR3, the DNA is TGTGCCAGCAGTGAAGCGGGCGGGGGTATCACTGAAGCTTTCTTT.

The chain combines TRBV27 with TRBJ1-5; TRBD1 is a possible D gene (6 bases). The CDR3 covers 14 residues. CDR1 and CDR2 from the germline V gene are MNHEY and SMNVEV (reference sequence). The V gene lost 3 bases and the J gene lost 3 bases, with 9 bases spanning the gap. In nucleotides, the CDR3 is TGTGCCAGCAGTTTTAGGACAGCCAATCAGCCCCAGCATTTT. Translated, it gives CASSFRTANQPQHF.

CDR3 in amino acids: CASSTRTRPTTGELFF. In DNA, the CDR3 is TGTGCCAGCTCAACTAGGACTAGACCGACCACCGGGGAGCTGTTTTTT. The chain is built from TRBV18 and TRBJ2-2; 7 bases agree with TRBD2. V was pared by 5 bases and J by 4 bases, with 10 bases of the junction left unmatched. Per the germline V gene, CDR1 is KGHSH and CDR2 is LQKENI. This CDR3 region has 16 residues.

The V call is TRBV30, the J call TRBJ2-2; 8 bases fit TRBD2. The ends lost 5 bases at V and 5 bases at J; junction bases unmatched: 10. Germline V gene sequence: CDR1 GTSNPN, CDR2 SVGIG (reference sequence). This CDR3 contains 15 residues. For the CDR3, the DNA is TGTGCCTGGGTTCCGGGACTAGTGGGAACCGGGGAGCTGTTTTTT. This translates into CAWVPGLVGTGELFF. Drawing the rest from reference TRBV30 and TRBJ2-2, the complete variable domain is SQTIHQWPATLVQPVGSPLSLECTVEGTSNPNLYWYRQAAGRGLQLLFYSVGIGQISSEVPQNLSASRPQDRQFILSSKKLLLSDSGFYLCAWVPGLVGTGELFFGEGSRLTVL.

This chain links TRBV7-9 with TRBJ2-1, with a tentative D call TRBD2 (6 bases). CDR3 length: 13 residues. Trimming pared 1 base from V and 10 bases from J, leaving 11 bases between. CDR1 is SEHNR and CDR2 is FQNEAQ in the germline V gene (reference sequence). This chain's CDR3 is CASSLDMRGEQFF. CDR3 bases: TGTGCCAGCAGCTTAGATATGCGGGGCGAGCAGTTCTTC.